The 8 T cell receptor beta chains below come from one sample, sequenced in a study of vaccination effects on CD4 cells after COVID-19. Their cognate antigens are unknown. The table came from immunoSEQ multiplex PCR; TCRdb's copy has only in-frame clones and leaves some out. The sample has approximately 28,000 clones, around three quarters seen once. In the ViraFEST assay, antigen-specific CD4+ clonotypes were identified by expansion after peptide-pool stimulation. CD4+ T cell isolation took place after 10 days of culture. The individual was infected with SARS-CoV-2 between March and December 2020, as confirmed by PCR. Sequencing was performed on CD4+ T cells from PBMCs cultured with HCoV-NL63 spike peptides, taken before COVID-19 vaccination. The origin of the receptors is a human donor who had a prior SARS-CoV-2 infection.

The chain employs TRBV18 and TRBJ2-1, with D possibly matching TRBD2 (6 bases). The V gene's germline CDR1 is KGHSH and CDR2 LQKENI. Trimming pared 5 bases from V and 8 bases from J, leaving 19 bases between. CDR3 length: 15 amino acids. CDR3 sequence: CASSETPGLSDEQFF. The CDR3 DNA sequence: TGTGCCAGCTCAGAGACACCGGGACTTTCGGATGAGCAGTTCTTC.

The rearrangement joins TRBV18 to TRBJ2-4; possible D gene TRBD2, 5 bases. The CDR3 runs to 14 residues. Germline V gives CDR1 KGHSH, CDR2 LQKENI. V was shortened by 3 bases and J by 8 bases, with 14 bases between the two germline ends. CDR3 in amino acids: CASSPGSPEDIQYF. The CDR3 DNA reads TGTGCCAGCTCACCTGGTTCGCCGGAGGACATTCAGTACTTC. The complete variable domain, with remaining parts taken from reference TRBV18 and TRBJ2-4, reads NAGVMQNPRHLVRRRGQEARLRCSPMKGHSHVYWYRQLPEEGLKFMVYLQKENIIDESGMPKERFSAEFPKEGPSILRIQQVVRGDSAAYFCASSPGSPEDIQYFGAGTRLSVL.

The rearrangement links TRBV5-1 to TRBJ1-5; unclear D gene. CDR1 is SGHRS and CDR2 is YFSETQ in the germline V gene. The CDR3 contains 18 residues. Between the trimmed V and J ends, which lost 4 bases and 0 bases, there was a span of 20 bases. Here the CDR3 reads CASSAVPRNAGSNQPQHF. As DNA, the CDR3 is TGCGCCAGCAGCGCCGTGCCCCGGAACGCGGGTAGCAATCAGCCCCAGCATTTT.

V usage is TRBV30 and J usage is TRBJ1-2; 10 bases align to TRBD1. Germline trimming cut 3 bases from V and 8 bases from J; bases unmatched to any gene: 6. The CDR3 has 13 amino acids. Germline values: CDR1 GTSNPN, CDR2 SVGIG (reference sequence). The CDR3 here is CAWSDRGLHGYTF. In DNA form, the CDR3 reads TGTGCCTGGAGCGACAGGGGGCTACACGGCTACACCTTC.

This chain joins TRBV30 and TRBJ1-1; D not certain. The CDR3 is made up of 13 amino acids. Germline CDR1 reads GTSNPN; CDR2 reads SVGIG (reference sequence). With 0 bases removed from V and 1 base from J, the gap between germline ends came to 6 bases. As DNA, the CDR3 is TGTGCCTGGAGTGTACAAGAGAACACTGAAGCTTTCTTT. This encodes CAWSVQENTEAFF.

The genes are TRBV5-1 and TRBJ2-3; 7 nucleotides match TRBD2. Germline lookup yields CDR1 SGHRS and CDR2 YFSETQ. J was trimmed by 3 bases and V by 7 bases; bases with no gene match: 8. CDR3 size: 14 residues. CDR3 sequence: CASRWEGFTDTQYF. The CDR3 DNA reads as TGCGCCAGCCGATGGGAGGGGTTTACAGATACGCAGTATTTT.

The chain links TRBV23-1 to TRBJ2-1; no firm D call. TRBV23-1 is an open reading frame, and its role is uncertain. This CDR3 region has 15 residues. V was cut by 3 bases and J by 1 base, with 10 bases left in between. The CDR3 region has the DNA TGCGCCAGCAGTCATCCCCCCAATTCCTACAATGAGCAGTTCTTC. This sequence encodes CASSHPPNSYNEQFF.

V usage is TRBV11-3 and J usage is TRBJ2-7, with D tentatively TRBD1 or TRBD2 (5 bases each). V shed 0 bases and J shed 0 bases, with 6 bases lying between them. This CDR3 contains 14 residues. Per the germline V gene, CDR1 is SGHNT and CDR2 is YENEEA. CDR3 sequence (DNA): TGTGCCAGCAGCTTAGAGGGGACCTCCTACGAGCAGTACTTC. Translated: CASSLEGTSYEQYF.